Listed below are T cell receptor beta chains from one sample, sequenced in a study of T cell repertoires in cytomegalovirus infection. Which antigens these TCRs recognize remains unknown. Using its own MiXCR run on the reads, TCRdb lists one record per CDR3 protein. The data hold around 900,000 distinct CDR3 sequences, with about a third observed a single time. The sample in question was cultured CD8+ T cells from PBMCs, obtained from culture after CMV antigen stimulation. The origin of the receptors is a human donor in good health (CMV status not recorded). Some clones in this sample may be carry-over from other donors' samples. CDR3s include the opening cysteine and the closing phenylalanine or tryptophan. The order of the fields is CDR3 length, D gene, V gene, J gene, clone size, CDR3 DNA, CDR3 protein. The D gene is left open where the match is weak. Clone size is shown for a subset of rows, as once, few, many or a class of expanded clone.

cdr3_length: 16
d_call: -
v_call: TRBV11-2
j_call: TRBJ1-2
clone_size: -
cdr3_nt: TGTGCCAGCAGCTTAAGTGGGGCGTCAGCTAACTATGGCTACACCTTC
cdr3_aa: CASSLSGASANYGYTF

cdr3_length: 13
d_call: -
v_call: TRBV12-5
j_call: TRBJ1-2
clone_size: -
cdr3_nt: TGTGCTAGTGGTTTCGGAAAAAACTATGGCTACACCTTC
cdr3_aa: CASGFGKNYGYTF

cdr3_length: 12
d_call: -
v_call: TRBV6-6
j_call: TRBJ2-2
clone_size: few
cdr3_nt: TGTGCCAGCAGTTGGGCGGGCGGGGAGCTGTTTTTT
cdr3_aa: CASSWAGGELFF

cdr3_length: 15
d_call: -
v_call: TRBV10-3
j_call: TRBJ2-3
clone_size: -
cdr3_nt: TGTGTCATCAGTGCCAGGGCAGCTAGCACAGATACGCAGTATTTT
cdr3_aa: CVISARAASTDTQYF

cdr3_length: 17
d_call: -
v_call: TRBV28
j_call: TRBJ2-5
clone_size: few
cdr3_nt: TGTGCCAGCATCGCTGGGTGGAATGCCGGGACCAAAGAGACCCAGTACTTC
cdr3_aa: CASIAGWNAGTKETQYF

cdr3_length: 15
d_call: TRBD1
v_call: TRBV12-3/TRBV12-4
j_call: TRBJ2-3
clone_size: few
cdr3_nt: TGTGCCAGCAGTTTAATGGGGACAGCCGGGAATACGCAGTATTTT
cdr3_aa: CASSLMGTAGNTQYF

cdr3_length: 15
d_call: -
v_call: TRBV11-2
j_call: TRBJ2-5
clone_size: -
cdr3_nt: TGTGCCAGCAGCTCCGGAGTGCGGACGCAAGAGACCCAGTACTTC
cdr3_aa: CASSSGVRTQETQYF

cdr3_length: 17
d_call: -
v_call: TRBV7-9
j_call: TRBJ1-1
clone_size: few
cdr3_nt: TGTGCCAGCAGCTTACCGGGGCAAGGGATCATGAACACTGAAGCTTTCTTT
cdr3_aa: CASSLPGQGIMNTEAFF

cdr3_length: 12
d_call: -
v_call: TRBV20-1
j_call: TRBJ2-1
clone_size: few
cdr3_nt: TGCAGCCCCCCCAGGGGCATAGATGAGCAGTTCTTC
cdr3_aa: CSPPRGIDEQFF

cdr3_length: 20
d_call: -
v_call: TRBV12-3/TRBV12-4
j_call: TRBJ2-2
clone_size: -
cdr3_nt: TGTGCCAGCAGTTCCCCAAGCCCAATAATGGGGGGATACAACACCGGGGAGCTGTTTTTT
cdr3_aa: CASSSPSPIMGGYNTGELFF

cdr3_length: 13
d_call: -
v_call: TRBV9
j_call: TRBJ2-3
clone_size: few
cdr3_nt: TGTGCCAGCAGCGAGGGAGGATTAGATACGCAGTATTTT
cdr3_aa: CASSEGGLDTQYF

cdr3_length: 14
d_call: -
v_call: TRBV4-3
j_call: TRBJ2-1
clone_size: -
cdr3_nt: TGCGCCAGCAGCCAAGGGGCAGTATATGGTGAGCAGTTCTTC
cdr3_aa: CASSQGAVYGEQFF

cdr3_length: 12
d_call: TRBD1
v_call: TRBV19
j_call: TRBJ1-2
clone_size: -
cdr3_nt: TGTGCCAGTAGGACAGGGGGCCATGGCTACACCTTC
cdr3_aa: CASRTGGHGYTF

cdr3_length: 16
d_call: -
v_call: TRBV28
j_call: TRBJ1-1
clone_size: -
cdr3_nt: TGTGCCAGCAGTTTGTCTAGTCCGACGGGGAACACTGAAGCTTTCTTT
cdr3_aa: CASSLSSPTGNTEAFF

cdr3_length: 12
d_call: -
v_call: TRBV27
j_call: TRBJ2-1
clone_size: many
cdr3_nt: TGTGCCAGTCGGAGAGGATACAATGAGCAGTTCTTC
cdr3_aa: CASRRGYNEQFF

cdr3_length: 15
d_call: TRBD1
v_call: TRBV18
j_call: TRBJ1-5
clone_size: once
cdr3_nt: TGTGCCAGCCCAAGAACGGACAGGGACAATCAGCCCCAGCATTTT
cdr3_aa: CASPRTDRDNQPQHF

cdr3_length: 16
d_call: -
v_call: TRBV4-1
j_call: TRBJ2-5
clone_size: few
cdr3_nt: TGCGCCAGCAGCCAAGTGGTAACAGGGCGGGAGGAGACCCAGTACTTC
cdr3_aa: CASSQVVTGREETQYF

cdr3_length: 19
d_call: TRBD2
v_call: TRBV12-3/TRBV12-4
j_call: TRBJ2-3
clone_size: -
cdr3_nt: TGTGTCAGCAAAACGATGGGTAGCGGGGTTCGTGGTCCCACAGATACGCAGTATTTT
cdr3_aa: CVSKTMGSGVRGPTDTQYF

cdr3_length: 13
d_call: -
v_call: TRBV5-6
j_call: TRBJ2-7
clone_size: few
cdr3_nt: TGTGCCAGCAGGTCCCCTCGAACCTACGAGCAGTACTTC
cdr3_aa: CASRSPRTYEQYF

cdr3_length: 15
d_call: TRBD1
v_call: TRBV28
j_call: TRBJ1-1
clone_size: -
cdr3_nt: TGTGCCAGCAGTTCGGACAGGGGTATGAACACTGAAGCTTTCTTT
cdr3_aa: CASSSDRGMNTEAFF